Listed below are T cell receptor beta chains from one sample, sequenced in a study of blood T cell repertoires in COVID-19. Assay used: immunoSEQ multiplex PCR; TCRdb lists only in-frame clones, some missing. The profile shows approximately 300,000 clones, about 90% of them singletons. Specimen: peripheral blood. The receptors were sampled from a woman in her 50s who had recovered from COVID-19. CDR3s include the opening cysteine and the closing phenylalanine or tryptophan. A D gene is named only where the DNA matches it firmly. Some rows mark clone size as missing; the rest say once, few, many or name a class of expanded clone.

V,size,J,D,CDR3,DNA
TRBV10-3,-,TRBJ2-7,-,CAISERRDTYEQYF,TGTGCCATCAGTGAGAGGCGGGATACCTACGAGCAGTACTTC
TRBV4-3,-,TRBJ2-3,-,CASSLSLLGTQYF,TGCGCCAGCAGCTTATCCCTACTTGGTACGCAGTATTTT
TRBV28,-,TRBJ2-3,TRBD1,CASSTGQGTDTQYF,TGTGCCAGCAGTACTGGACAGGGCACAGATACGCAGTATTTT
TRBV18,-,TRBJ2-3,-,CASSTGTDTQYF,TGTGCCAGCTCGACAGGCACAGATACGCAGTATTTT
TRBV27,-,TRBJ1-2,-,CASSFRTALNLYGYTF,TGTGCCAGCAGTTTCCGGACAGCCCTAAACCTCTATGGCTACACCTTC
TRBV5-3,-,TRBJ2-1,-,CAGQSYNEQFF,TGTGCCGGCCAGTCCTACAATGAGCAGTTCTTC
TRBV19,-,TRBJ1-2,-,CASSIQGVYGYTF,TGTGCCAGTAGTATTCAGGGTGTCTATGGCTACACCTTC
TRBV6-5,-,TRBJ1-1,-,CASSYSPGLEAFF,TGTGCCAGCAGTTACTCCCCAGGGCTGGAAGCTTTCTTT
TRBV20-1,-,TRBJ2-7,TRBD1,CSASRRGTYEQYF,TGCAGTGCTAGTCGCAGGGGGACCTACGAGCAGTACTTC
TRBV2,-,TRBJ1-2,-,CASSAVVSTYGYTF,TGTGCCAGCAGTGCGGTCGTGAGTACCTATGGCTACACCTTC
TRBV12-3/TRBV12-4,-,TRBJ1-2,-,CASSRTDYGYTF,TGTGCCAGCAGTCGGACAGACTATGGCTACACCTTC
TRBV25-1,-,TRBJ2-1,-,CASSEYGQRAYNEQFF,TGTGCCAGCAGTGAATATGGCCAGCGGGCCTACAATGAGCAGTTCTTC
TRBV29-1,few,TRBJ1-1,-,CSVVLDTGAFF,TGCAGCGTTGTATTGGACACCGGAGCTTTCTTT
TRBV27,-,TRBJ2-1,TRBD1,CASSYSRTGGINEQFF,TGTGCCAGCAGTTATTCTAGGACAGGGGGAATCAATGAGCAGTTCTTC
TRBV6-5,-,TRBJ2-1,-,CASSYSSGAGGNEQFF,TGTGCCAGCAGTTACTCCTCGGGAGCCGGAGGAAATGAGCAGTTCTTC
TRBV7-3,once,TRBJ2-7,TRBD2,CASSLIQRESGEQYF,TGTGCCAGCAGCTTAATTCAGCGGGAGTCCGGGGAGCAGTACTTC
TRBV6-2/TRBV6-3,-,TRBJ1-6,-,CASSYTRTSYNSLPLHF,TGTGCCAGCAGTTACACACGGACAAGTTATAATTCATTGCCCCTCCACTTT
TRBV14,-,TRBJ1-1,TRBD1,CASSQRTGSWTEAFF,TGTGCCAGCAGCCAGAGGACAGGGTCGTGGACTGAAGCTTTCTTT
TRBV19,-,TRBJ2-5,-,CASRDRKETQYF,TGTGCCAGTAGAGACAGGAAAGAGACCCAGTACTTC
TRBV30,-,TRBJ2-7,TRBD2,CAWSKAGGSYEQYF,TGTGCCTGGAGTAAAGCGGGGGGTTCCTACGAGCAGTACTTC
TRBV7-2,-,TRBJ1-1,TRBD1,CASSLRTGGTEAFF,TGTGCCAGCAGCCTACGGACAGGGGGCACTGAAGCTTTCTTT
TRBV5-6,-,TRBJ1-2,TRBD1,CASVLLGTGLANYGYTF,TGTGCCAGCGTACTATTAGGGACAGGGTTAGCTAACTATGGCTACACCTTC
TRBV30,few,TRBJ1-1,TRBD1,CAYTLRTGGTEAFF,TGTGCCTATACACTACGGACAGGGGGCACTGAAGCTTTCTTT
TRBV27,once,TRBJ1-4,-,CASKKQGLTNEKLFF,TGTGCCAGCAAAAAACAGGGTTTAACTAATGAAAAACTGTTTTTT
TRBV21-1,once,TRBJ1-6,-,CASTPRQGKGSPLHF,TGTGCCAGCACGCCGAGACAGGGGAAGGGGTCACCCCTCCACTTT
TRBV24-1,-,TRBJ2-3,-,CATSVSRDSLFDTQYF,TGTGCCACCAGTGTTTCTCGGGACTCCCTTTTCGATACGCAGTATTTT
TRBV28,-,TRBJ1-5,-,CASSSGDRIRQPQHF,TGTGCCAGCAGTTCAGGGGATCGGATCCGTCAGCCCCAGCATTTT
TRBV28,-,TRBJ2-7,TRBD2,CASSSGLSREQYF,TGTGCCAGCAGTTCGGGACTATCTAGGGAGCAGTACTTC
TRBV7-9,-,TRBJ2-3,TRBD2,CASSLVAGGPDTQYF,TGTGCCAGCAGCTTAGTAGCGGGGGGACCAGATACGCAGTATTTT
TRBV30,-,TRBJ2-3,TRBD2,CAWSRGVTDTQYF,TGTGCCTGGAGTCGGGGGGTCACAGATACGCAGTATTTT
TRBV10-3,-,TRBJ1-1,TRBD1,CAISEDRGMNTEAFF,TGTGCCATCAGTGAGGACAGGGGCATGAACACTGAAGCTTTCTTT
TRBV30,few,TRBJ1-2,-,CAWNVANYGYTF,TGTGCCTGGAACGTAGCCAACTATGGCTACACCTTC
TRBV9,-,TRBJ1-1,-,CASSVGGGGSTEAFF,TGTGCCAGCAGCGTAGGGGGCGGCGGGAGCACTGAAGCTTTCTTT
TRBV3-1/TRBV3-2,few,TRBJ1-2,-,CASSQESIYGYTF,TGTGCCAGCAGCCAAGAATCTATCTATGGCTACACCTTC
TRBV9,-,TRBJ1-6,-,CASSVEGHPRGSPLHF,TGTGCCAGCAGCGTAGAGGGACACCCTCGAGGTTCACCCCTCCACTTT
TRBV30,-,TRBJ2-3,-,CAWSVGGDTQYF,TGTGCCTGGAGTGTGGGAGGAGATACGCAGTATTTT
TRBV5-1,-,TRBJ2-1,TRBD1,CASAKGAGQLSYNEQFF,TGCGCCAGCGCAAAGGGGGCAGGGCAGCTATCCTACAATGAGCAGTTCTTC
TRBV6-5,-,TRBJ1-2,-,CASRVSSLYGYTF,TGTGCCAGCAGGGTTTCTAGCCTTTATGGCTACACCTTC
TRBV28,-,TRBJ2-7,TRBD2,CASTSVAGGPEQYF,TGTGCCAGCACCTCCGTAGCGGGAGGGCCCGAGCAGTACTTC
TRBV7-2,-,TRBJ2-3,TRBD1,CASSYGQVPQYF,TGTGCCAGCAGCTACGGACAGGTGCCGCAGTATTTT
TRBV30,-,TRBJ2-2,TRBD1,CAWTTDREAGNGELFF,TGTGCCTGGACCACGGACAGGGAGGCGGGTAACGGGGAGCTGTTTTTT
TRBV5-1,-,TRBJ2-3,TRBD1,CASSLTQGVTDTQYF,TGCGCCAGCAGCTTGACCCAGGGGGTAACAGATACGCAGTATTTT
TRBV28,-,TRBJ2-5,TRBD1,CASSFDRGGSDQYF,TGTGCCAGCAGTTTCGACAGGGGGGGTTCAGACCAGTACTTC
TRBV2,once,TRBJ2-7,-,CASSVGAPKEQYF,TGTGCCAGCAGTGTTGGGGCGCCGAAGGAGCAGTACTTC
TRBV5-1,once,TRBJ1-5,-,CASSLGRGNQPQHF,TGCGCCAGCAGCTTGGGCAGGGGAAATCAGCCCCAGCATTTT
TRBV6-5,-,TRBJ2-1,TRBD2,CASSYSAGESWNEQFF,TGTGCCAGCAGTTACTCGGCGGGAGAGAGCTGGAATGAGCAGTTCTTC
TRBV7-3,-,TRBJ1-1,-,CASGQGGNTEAFF,TGTGCCAGCGGGCAGGGTGGAAACACTGAAGCTTTCTTT
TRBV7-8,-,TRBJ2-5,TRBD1,CASSPEVGQGDF,TGTGCCAGCAGCCCAGAGGTCGGGCAGGGGGACTTC
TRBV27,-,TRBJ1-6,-,CASSLQGGRHNSPLHF,TGTGCCAGCAGTTTACAGGGAGGGAGACATAATTCACCCCTCCACTTT
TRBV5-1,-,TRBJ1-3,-,CASSLSNTGNTIYF,TGCGCCAGCAGCTTGTCGAACACTGGAAACACCATATATTTT
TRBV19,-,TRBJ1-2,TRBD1,CASSIQPGQGPTNYGYTF,TGTGCCAGTAGTATACAACCCGGACAGGGACCGACTAACTATGGCTACACCTTC
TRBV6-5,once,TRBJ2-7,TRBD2,CASGGWGLESAQYF,TGTGCCAGCGGAGGTTGGGGACTAGAATCCGCGCAGTACTTC
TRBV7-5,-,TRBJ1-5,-,CARSLAYSHGDQPQHF,TGTGCCAGAAGCTTAGCGTATTCCCACGGGGATCAGCCCCAGCATTTT
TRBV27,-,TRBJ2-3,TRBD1,CASSYRGSRTDTQYF,TGTGCCAGCAGTTACAGGGGGTCACGGACAGATACGCAGTATTTT